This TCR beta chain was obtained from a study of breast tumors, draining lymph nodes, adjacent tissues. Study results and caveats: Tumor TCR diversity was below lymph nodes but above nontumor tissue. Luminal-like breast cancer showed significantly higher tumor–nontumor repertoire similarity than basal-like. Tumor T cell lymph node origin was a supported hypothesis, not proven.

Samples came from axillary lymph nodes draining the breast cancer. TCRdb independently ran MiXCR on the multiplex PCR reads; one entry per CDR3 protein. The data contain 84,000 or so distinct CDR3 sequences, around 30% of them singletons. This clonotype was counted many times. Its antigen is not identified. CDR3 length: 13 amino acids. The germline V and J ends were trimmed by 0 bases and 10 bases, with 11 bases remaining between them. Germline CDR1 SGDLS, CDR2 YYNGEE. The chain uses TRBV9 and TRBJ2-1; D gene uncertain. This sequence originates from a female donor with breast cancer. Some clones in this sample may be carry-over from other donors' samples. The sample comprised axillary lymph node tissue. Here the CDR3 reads CASSVGPGWEQFF. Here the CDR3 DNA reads TGTGCCAGCAGCGTAGGTCCGGGTTGGGAGCAGTTCTTC. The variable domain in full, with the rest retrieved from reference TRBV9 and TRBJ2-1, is DSGVTQTPKHLITATGQRVTLRCSPRSGDLSVYWYQQSLDQGLQFLIQYYNGEERAKGNILERFSAQQFPDLHSELNLSSLELGDSALYFCASSVGPGWEQFFGPGTRLTVL.